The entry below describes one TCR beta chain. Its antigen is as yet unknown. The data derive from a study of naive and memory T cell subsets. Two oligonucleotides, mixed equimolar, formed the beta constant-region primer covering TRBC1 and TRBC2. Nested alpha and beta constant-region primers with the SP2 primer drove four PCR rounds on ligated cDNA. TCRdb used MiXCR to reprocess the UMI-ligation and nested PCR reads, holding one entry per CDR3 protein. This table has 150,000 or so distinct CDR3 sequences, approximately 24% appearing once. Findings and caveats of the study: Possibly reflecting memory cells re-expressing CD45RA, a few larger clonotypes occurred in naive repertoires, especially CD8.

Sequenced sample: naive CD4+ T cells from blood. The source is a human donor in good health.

The DNA of the CDR3 is TGTGCCAGTCGGGGACACGGAACTGAAGCTTTCTTT. The encoded protein is CASRGHGTEAFF. The rearrangement uses TRBV12-3 or TRBV12-4 and TRBJ1-1; TRBD1 is a possible D gene (6 bases). The CDR3 is made up of 12 amino acids. Deletions cut 9 bases from V and 5 bases from J, with 13 bases between.